This TCR beta chain was obtained from a study of cytomegalovirus exposure and HLA in healthy donors. PCR employed 60 Vbeta and 13 Jbeta primers. TCRdb's table, derived via immunoSEQ multiplex PCR, lists solely in-frame clones and lacks some. This table has under 200,000 clones, roughly four fifths appearing once. In the case of this clone: Its antigen is unknown.

The study's findings and limits: Among the sequence variants, a highly shared cluster was likely an artifact of sequencing. Reports described diagnosis of cytomegalovirus status by the classifier as highly specific and sensitive. A later examination showed that TCR association rates differed by HLA locus, with DRB1 most and HLA-C fewest.

The donors were healthy bone marrow donors. Trimming took off 3 bases at V and 10 bases at J, with 15 bases between the two ends. There are 13 residues in the CDR3. Germline V gene lookup returns CDR1 MGHDK and CDR2 SYGVNS. The TCR was taken from a man aged 25 to 40 in good health and CMV-seronegative. The sample taken for sequencing was PBMCs. The V call is TRBV25-1, the J call TRBJ1-1; a possible D gene is TRBD1 (5 bases). CDR3 nucleotide sequence: TGTGCCAGCAGTGACAAAGGAGGGGAGGGAGCTTTCTTT. It specifies CASSDKGGEGAFF.